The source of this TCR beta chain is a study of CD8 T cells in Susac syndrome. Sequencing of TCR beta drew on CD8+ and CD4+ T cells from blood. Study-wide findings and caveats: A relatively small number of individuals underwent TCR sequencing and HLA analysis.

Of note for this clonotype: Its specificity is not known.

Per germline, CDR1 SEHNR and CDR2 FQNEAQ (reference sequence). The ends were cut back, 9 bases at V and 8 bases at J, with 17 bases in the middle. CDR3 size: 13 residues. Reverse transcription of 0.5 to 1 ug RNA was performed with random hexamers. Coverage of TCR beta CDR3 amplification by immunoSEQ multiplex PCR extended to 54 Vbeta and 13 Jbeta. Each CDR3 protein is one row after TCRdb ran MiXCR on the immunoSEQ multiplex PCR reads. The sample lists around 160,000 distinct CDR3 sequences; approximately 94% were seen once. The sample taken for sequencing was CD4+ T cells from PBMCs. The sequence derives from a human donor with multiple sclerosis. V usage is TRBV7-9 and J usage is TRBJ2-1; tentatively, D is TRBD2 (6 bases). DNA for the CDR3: TGTGCCAGGGGAGGCAGTTCCTCGGATGAGCAGTTCTTC. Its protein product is CARGGSSSDEQFF.